The sample holds one count of the clone carrying this TCR beta chain. This CDR3 region has 15 residues. Germline CDR1 is PRHDT and CDR2 is FYEKMQ (reference sequence). The V gene lost 5 bases and the J gene lost 4 bases, with 15 bases spanning the gap. The sample is drawn from a study of Ad26.COV2.S vaccination and SARS-CoV-2 variants. Study-wide background: Intramuscular Ad26.COV2.S doses were given once or twice, 56 days apart.

The data were produced by immunoSEQ multiplex PCR, yet TCRdb's version contains in-frame clones alone and is incomplete. The table has more than 300,000 clones, roughly 84% seen once. The treatment is: about 20 received Ad26.COV2.S at low or high dose, single or two shots; about five received placebo; per-sample allocation not given. Samples were taken on day 63 after the first vaccine or placebo injection. V gene TRBV13 combines with J gene TRBJ1-3; D gene uncertain. Specimen: peripheral blood, collected in a trial of Ad26.COV2.S vaccine versus placebo. This sequence was found in a person aged 18-65 years who received the Ad26.COV2.S COVID-19 vaccine or a placebo. Here the CDR3 DNA reads TGTGCCAGCAGCCTCCGAGGCGGGGTAGGAAACACCATATATTTT. Amino acids: CASSLRGGVGNTIYF.